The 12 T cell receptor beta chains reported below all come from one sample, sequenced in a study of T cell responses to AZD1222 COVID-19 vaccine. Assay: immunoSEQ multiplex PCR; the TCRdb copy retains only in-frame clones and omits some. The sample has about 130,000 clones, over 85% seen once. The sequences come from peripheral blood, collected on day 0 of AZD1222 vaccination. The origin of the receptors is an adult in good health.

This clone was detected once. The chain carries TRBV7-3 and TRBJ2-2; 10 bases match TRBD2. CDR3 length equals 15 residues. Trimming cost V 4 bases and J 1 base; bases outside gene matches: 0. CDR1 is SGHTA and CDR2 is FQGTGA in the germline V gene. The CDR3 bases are TGTGCCAGCAGCTGGACTAGCGGGAACACCGGGGAGCTGTTTTTT. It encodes CASSWTSGNTGELFF.

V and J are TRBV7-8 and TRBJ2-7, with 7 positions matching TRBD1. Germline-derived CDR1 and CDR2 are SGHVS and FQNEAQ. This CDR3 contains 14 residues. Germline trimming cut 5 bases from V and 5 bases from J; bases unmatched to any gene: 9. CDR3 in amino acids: CASSPEEGQNEQYF. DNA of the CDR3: TGTGCCAGCAGCCCGGAAGAGGGACAGAACGAGCAGTACTTC.

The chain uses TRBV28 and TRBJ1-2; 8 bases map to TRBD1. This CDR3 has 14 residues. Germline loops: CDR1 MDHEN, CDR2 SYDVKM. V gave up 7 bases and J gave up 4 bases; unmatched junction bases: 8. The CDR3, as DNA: TGTGCCAGCACCCGAGGGGGGACAGGCTATGGCTACACCTTC. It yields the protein CASTRGGTGYGYTF.

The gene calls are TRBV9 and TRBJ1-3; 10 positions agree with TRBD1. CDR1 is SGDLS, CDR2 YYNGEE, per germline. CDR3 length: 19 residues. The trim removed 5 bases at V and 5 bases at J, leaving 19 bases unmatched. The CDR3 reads CASSAPTSTGGDSRNTIYF. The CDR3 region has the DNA TGTGCCAGCAGTGCCCCGACTTCGACAGGGGGCGATAGTCGAAACACCATATATTTT.

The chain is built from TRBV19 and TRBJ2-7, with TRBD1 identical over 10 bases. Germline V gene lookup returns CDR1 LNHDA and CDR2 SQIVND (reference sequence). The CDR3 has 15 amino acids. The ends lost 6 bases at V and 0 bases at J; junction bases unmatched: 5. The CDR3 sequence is CASRGTGEGSYEQYF. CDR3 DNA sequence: TGTGCCAGTAGAGGGACAGGGGAAGGCTCCTACGAGCAGTACTTC.

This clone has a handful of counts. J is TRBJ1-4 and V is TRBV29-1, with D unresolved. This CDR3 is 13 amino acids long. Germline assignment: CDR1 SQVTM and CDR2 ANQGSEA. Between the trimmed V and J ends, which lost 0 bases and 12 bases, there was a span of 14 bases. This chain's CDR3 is CSVEDSWSRELFF. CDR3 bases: TGCAGCGTTGAAGATTCATGGAGTCGGGAACTGTTTTTT. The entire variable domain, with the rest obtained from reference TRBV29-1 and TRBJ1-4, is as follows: SAVISQKPSRDICQRGTSLTIQCQVDSQVTMMFWYRQQPGQSLTLIATANQGSEATYESGFVIDKFPISRPNLTFSTLTVSNMSPEDSSIYLCSVEDSWSRELFFGSGTQLSVL.

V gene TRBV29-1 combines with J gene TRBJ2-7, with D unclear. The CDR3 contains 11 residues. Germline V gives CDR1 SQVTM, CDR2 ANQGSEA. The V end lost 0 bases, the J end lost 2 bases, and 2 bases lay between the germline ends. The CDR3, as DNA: TGCAGCGTTGAAGAGGCCTACGAGCAGTACTTC. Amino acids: CSVEEAYEQYF.

CDR3 protein: CASSRTGTPSYEQYF. Here the CDR3 DNA reads TGTGCCAGCAGCCGGACCGGGACACCGTCCTACGAGCAGTACTTC. The chain is built from TRBV3-1 (or the pseudogene TRBV3-2) and TRBJ2-7; D possibly corresponds to TRBD1 (6 bases). Germline loops: CDR1 LGHDT, CDR2 YNNKEL (reference sequence). The V end was cut by 4 bases, the J end by 1 base, with 14 bases between. This CDR3 region has 15 residues.

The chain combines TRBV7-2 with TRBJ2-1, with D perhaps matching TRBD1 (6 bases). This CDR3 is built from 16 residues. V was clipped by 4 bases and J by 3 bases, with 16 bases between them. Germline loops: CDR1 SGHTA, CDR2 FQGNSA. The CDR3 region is CASSSNRVSSYNEQFF. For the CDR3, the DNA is TGTGCCAGCAGCTCTAACAGGGTTTCCAGCTACAATGAGCAGTTCTTC.

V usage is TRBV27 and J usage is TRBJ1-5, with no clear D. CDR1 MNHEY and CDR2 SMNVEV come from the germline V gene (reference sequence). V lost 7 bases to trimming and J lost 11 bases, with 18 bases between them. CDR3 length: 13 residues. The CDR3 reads CASMRANEWAQHF. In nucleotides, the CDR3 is TGTGCCAGCATGCGGGCAAACGAATGGGCCCAGCATTTT.

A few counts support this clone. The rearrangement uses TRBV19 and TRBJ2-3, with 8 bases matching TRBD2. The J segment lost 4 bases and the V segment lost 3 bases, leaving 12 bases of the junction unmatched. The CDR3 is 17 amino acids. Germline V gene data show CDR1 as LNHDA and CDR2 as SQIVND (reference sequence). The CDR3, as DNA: TGTGCCAGTAGTATGACTTCGGGGGGGTTAGTCTCAGATACGCAGTATTTT. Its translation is CASSMTSGGLVSDTQYF.

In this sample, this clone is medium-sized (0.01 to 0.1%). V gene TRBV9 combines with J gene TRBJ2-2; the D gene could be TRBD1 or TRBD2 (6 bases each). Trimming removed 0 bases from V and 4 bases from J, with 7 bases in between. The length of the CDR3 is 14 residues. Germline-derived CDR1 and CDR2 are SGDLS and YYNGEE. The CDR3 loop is CASSVGGATGELFF. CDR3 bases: TGTGCCAGCAGCGTAGGGGGGGCCACCGGGGAGCTGTTTTTT.